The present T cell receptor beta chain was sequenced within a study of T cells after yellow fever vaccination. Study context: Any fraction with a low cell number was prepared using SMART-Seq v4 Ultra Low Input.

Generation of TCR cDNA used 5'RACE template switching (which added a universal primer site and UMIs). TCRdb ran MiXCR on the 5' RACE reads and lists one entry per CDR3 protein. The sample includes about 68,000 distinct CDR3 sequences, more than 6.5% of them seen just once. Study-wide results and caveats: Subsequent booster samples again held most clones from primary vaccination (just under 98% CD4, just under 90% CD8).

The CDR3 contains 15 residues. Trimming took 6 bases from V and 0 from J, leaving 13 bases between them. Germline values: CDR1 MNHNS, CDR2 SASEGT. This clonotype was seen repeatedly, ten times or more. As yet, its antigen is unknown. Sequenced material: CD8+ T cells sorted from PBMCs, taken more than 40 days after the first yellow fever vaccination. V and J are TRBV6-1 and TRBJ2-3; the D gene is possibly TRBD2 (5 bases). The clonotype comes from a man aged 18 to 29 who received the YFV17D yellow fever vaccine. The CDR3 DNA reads TGTGCCAGCAGCGCATCTAGCATAAGCACAGATACGCAGTATTTT. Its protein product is CASSASSISTDTQYF.